These T cell receptor beta chains were read from a single sample in a study. Measured with immunoSEQ multiplex PCR; TCRdb has only the in-frame clones, and not every one. The sample holds some 48,000 clones, over 85% seen once. The material sequenced was PBMCs. These receptors came from a man aged 40-50 years with rheumatoid arthritis. CDR3s include the opening cysteine and the closing phenylalanine or tryptophan. D genes are given only for firm matches. Only part of the rows carry a size: once, few, many, or a class if the clone is expanded.

d_gene	v_gene	abundance	j_gene	CDR3aa	CDR3nt
-	TRBV7-3	-	TRBJ2-1	CASSPTRSSYNEQFF	TGTGCCAGCAGCCCCACACGGAGCTCCTACAATGAGCAGTTCTTC
-	TRBV4-3	-	TRBJ2-3	CASSLETGRLNTQYF	TGCGCCAGCAGCCTAGAAACAGGACGCCTAAATACGCAGTATTTT
-	TRBV15	-	TRBJ2-7	CATSRDTGPYEQYF	TGTGCCACCAGCAGAGATACAGGGCCCTACGAGCAGTACTTC
-	TRBV5-1	-	TRBJ1-1	CASSPFGVSIAFF	TGCGCCAGCAGCCCCTTCGGGGTCTCGATAGCTTTCTTT
-	TRBV1	-	TRBJ1-2	CTSSHDNGYTF	TGCACCAGCAGCCATGACAATGGCTACACCTTC
-	TRBV7-9	few	TRBJ2-5	CASTSGIQETQYF	TGTGCCAGCACCTCCGGAATTCAAGAGACCCAGTACTTC
-	TRBV19	-	TRBJ2-1	CASSEGQDFYNEQFF	TGTGCCAGTAGTGAGGGACAAGATTTCTACAATGAGCAGTTCTTC
TRBD2	TRBV28	-	TRBJ2-7	CASSFPLGTSGKDTYEQYF	TGTGCCAGCAGTTTTCCCCTCGGGACTAGCGGGAAGGACACCTACGAGCAGTACTTC
-	TRBV29-1	-	TRBJ2-1	CSVRRVEQFF	TGCAGCGTGAGAAGGGTTGAGCAGTTCTTC
-	TRBV7-3	-	TRBJ1-3	CASSTTGAGNTIYF	TGTGCCAGCAGCACAACCGGGGCTGGAAACACCATATATTTT
TRBD1	TRBV14	-	TRBJ2-1	CASSQRQGSYNEQFF	TGTGCCAGCAGCCAGAGACAGGGGTCCTACAATGAGCAGTTCTTC
TRBD1	TRBV18	-	TRBJ1-5	CASSPGQGGGQPQHF	TGTGCCAGCTCACCGGGACAGGGAGGGGGACAGCCCCAGCATTTT
TRBD1	TRBV19	-	TRBJ1-5	CASRNRDRKRVQPQHF	TGTGCCAGTAGAAACCGGGACAGGAAAAGAGTTCAGCCCCAGCATTTT
-	TRBV5-1	-	TRBJ2-1	CASSLAGPSFNEQFF	TGCGCCAGCAGCTTGGCAGGACCGTCATTCAATGAGCAGTTCTTC
TRBD1	TRBV18	-	TRBJ1-5	CASSQQGDNQPQHF	TGTGCCAGCTCCCAACAGGGGGACAATCAGCCCCAGCATTTT